This T cell receptor beta chain appears in the sequencing data of a study of T cell responses to AZD1222 COVID-19 vaccine. Study-level background: Pooled samples include second doses given at about 4 or 12 weeks.

General study results and limits: Two AZD1222 administrations were followed by greater Spike-specific TCR breadth and depth.

This table comes from immunoSEQ multiplex PCR, and its TCRdb copy is limited to in-frame clones, with some not included. The data show 120,000 or so clones, about 90% seen once. Of note for this clone: Its antigen is unknown.

This clonotype was obtained from an adult in good health. Sequences were derived from peripheral blood, sampled on day 0 of AZD1222 vaccination.

CDR3 amino acids: CASSTPGGTALNQPQHF. The CDR3 DNA reads as TGTGCCAGCTCAACGCCGGGGGGGACAGCCCTCAATCAGCCCCAGCATTTT. The chain recombines TRBV18 with TRBJ1-5; 7 positions match TRBD1. Germline V gene sequence: CDR1 KGHSH, CDR2 LQKENI. The CDR3 spans 17 residues. V lost 5 bases to trimming and J lost 3 bases; unmatched junction nucleotides: 13.